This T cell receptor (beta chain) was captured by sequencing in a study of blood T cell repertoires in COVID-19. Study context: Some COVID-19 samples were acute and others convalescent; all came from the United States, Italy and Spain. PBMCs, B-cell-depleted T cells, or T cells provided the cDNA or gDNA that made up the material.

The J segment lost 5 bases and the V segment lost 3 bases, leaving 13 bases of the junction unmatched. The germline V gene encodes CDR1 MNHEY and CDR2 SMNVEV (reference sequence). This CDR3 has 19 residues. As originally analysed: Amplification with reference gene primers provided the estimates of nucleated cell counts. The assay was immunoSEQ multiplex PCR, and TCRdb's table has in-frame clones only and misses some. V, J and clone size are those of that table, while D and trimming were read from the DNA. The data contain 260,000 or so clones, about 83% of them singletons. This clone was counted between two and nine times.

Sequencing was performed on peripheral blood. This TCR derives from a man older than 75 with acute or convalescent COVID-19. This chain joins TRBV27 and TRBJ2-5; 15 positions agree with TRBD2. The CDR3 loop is CASSLLPGTSGRRHETQYF. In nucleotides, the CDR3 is TGTGCCAGCAGTTTGCTGCCTGGGACTAGCGGGAGGAGGCACGAGACCCAGTACTTC.